The sequence of this T cell receptor (beta chain) was determined in a study of blood T cell repertoires in COVID-19. Study information: From T cells, B-cell-depleted T cells, or PBMCs came the material, which was cDNA or gDNA.

Per the study methods: Estimates of nucleated cell counts were drawn from the amplification of reference gene primers. Some clones are missing from TCRdb's copy, which holds only in-frame ones; the method was immunoSEQ multiplex PCR. Clone size and the V and J calls come from that table; the DNA yielded D and trimming. The profile covers over 200,000 clones, with 65% to 90% appearing a single time and 5.5% to 7% taken by the ten largest. The CDR3 length is 15 residues. After removal of 2 bases from V and 5 bases from J, the junction contained 8 bases not matched to a gene. In germline, CDR1 is MNHEY, CDR2 SMNVEV (reference sequence).

The sequencing input was peripheral blood. The TCR was taken from a man at least 80 years old with acute or convalescent COVID-19. The chain employs TRBV27 and TRBJ1-1; the match to TRBD1 covers 7 bases. In nucleotides, the CDR3 is TGTGCCAGCAGTTTAGGAAACAGGGGTGTGACTGAAGCTTTCTTT. Protein: CASSLGNRGVTEAFF.